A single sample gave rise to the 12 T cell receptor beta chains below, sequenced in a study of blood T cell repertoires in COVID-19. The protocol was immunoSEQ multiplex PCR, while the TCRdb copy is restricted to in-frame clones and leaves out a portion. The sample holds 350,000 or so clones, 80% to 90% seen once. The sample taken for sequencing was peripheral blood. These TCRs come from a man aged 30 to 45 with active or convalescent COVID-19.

Here the CDR3 reads CASSPQWRDRANTEAFF. In DNA, the CDR3 is TGTGCCAGCAGCCCGCAATGGCGGGACAGGGCGAACACTGAAGCTTTCTTT. This chain uses TRBV7-9 with TRBJ1-1; 9 bases agree with TRBD1. Trimming cost V 5 bases and J 1 base; bases outside gene matches: 11. Per germline, CDR1 SEHNR and CDR2 FQNEAQ (reference sequence). CDR3 size: 17 residues.

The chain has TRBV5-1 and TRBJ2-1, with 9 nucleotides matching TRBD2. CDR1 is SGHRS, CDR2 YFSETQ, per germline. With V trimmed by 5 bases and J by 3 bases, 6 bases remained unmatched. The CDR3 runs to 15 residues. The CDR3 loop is CASSSGLAIYNEQFF. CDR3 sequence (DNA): TGCGCCAGCAGTTCGGGACTAGCCATCTACAATGAGCAGTTCTTC. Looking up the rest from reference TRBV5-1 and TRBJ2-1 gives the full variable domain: KAGVTQTPRYLIKTRGQQVTLSCSPISGHRSVSWYQQTPGQGLQFLFEYFSETQRNKGNFPGRFSGRQFSNSRSEMNVSTLELGDSALYLCASSSGLAIYNEQFFGPGTRLTVL.

CDR3 in DNA: TGTGCCAGCAGCTTTACAGGGGGAGCAGATACGCAGTATTTT. Protein: CASSFTGGADTQYF. The chain recombines TRBV7-2 with TRBJ2-3; TRBD1 aligns across 8 bases. This CDR3 is built from 14 residues. CDR1 is SGHTA and CDR2 is FQGNSA in the germline V gene. J gave up 4 bases and V 3 bases, and 3 bases lay outside the gene matches.

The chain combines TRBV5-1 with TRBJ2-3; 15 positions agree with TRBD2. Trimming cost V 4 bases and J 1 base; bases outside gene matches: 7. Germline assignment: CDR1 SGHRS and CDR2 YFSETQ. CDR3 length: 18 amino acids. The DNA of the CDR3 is TGCGCCAGCAGCCGGGGACTAGCGGGGGGTGTTGGCACAGATACGCAGTATTTT. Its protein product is CASSRGLAGGVGTDTQYF.

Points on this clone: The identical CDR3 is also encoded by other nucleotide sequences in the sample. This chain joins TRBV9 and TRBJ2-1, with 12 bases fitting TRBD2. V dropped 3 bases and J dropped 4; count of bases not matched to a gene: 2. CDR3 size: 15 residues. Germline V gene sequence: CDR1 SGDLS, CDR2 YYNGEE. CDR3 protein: CASSAGLAGYNEQFF. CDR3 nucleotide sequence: TGTGCCAGCAGCGCCGGACTAGCGGGGTACAATGAGCAGTTCTTC.

The CDR3 DNA is TGTGCCAGCAGTTACTCCCTAGCGGCCTACAATGAGCAGTTCTTC. Translation: CASSYSLAAYNEQFF. The rearrangement joins TRBV6-5 to TRBJ2-1, with 7 bases lining up with TRBD2. The germline V gene has CDR1 MNHEY and CDR2 SVGAGI. This CDR3 is 15 amino acids long. V dropped 0 bases and J dropped 2; count of bases not matched to a gene: 1.

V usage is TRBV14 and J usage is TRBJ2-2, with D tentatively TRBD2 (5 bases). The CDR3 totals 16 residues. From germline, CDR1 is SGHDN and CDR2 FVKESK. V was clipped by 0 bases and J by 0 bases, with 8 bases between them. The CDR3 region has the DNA TGTGCCAGCAGCCAAGAACAGCGGCCGAACACCGGGGAGCTGTTTTTT. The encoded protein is CASSQEQRPNTGELFF. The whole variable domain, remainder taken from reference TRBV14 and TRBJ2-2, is EAGVTQFPSHSVIEKGQTVTLRCDPISGHDNLYWYRRVMGKEIKFLLHFVKESKQDESGMPNNRFLAERTGGTYSTLKVQPAELEDSGVYFCASSQEQRPNTGELFFGEGSRLTVL.

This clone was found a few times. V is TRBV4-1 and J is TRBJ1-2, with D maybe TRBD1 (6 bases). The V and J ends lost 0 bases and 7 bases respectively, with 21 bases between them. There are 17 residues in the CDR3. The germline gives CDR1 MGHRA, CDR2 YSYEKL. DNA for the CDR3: TGCGCCAGCAGCCAAGAAATAAAACAGGGCGGTGTTATTGGCTACACCTTC. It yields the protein CASSQEIKQGGVIGYTF.

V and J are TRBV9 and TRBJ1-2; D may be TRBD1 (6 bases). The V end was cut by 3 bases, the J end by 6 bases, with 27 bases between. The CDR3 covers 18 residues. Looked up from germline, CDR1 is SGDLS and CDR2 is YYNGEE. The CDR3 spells CASSASWGRTKGGDGYTF. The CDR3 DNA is TGTGCCAGCAGCGCATCTTGGGGGCGAACTAAGGGTGGTGATGGCTACACCTTC.

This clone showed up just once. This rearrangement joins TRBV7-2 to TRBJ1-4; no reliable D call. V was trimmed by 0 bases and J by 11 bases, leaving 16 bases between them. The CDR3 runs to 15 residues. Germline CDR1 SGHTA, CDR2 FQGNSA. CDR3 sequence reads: CASSLARTLTEKLFF. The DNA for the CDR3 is TGTGCCAGCAGCTTAGCAAGGACTTTGACGGAGAAACTGTTTTTT.

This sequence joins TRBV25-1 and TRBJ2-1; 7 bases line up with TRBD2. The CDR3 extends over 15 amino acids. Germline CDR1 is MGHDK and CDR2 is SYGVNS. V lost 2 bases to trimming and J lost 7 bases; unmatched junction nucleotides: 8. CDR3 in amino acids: CASSEQGGVGNEQFF. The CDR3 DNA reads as TGTGCCAGCAGTGAACAGGGAGGGGTAGGGAATGAGCAGTTCTTC. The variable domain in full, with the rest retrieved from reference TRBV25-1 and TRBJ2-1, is EADIYQTPRYLVIGTGKKITLECSQTMGHDKMYWYQQDPGMELHLIHYSYGVNSTEKGDLSSESTVSRIRTEHFPLTLESARPSHTSQYLCASSEQGGVGNEQFFGPGTRLTVL.

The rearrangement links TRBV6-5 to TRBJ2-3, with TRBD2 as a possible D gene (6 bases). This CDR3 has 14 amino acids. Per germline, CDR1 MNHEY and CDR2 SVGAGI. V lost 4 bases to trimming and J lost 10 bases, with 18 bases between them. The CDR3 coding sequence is TGTGCCAGCAGTTTATCGGGAGTACTTTCGGCGCAGTATTTT. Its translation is CASSLSGVLSAQYF.